This TCR beta chain was sequenced during a study of PD-L1 blockade in urothelial cancer. CDR3 length: 14 residues. Germline values: CDR1 SGHAT, CDR2 FQNNGV. J lost 2 bases, V lost 5 bases, and 5 bases had no gene match. Time point defined: pretreatment peripheral blood. Profiling relied on immunoSEQ multiplex PCR, and the TCRdb table lists in-frame clones only, not all of them. This table holds approximately 18,000 clones, over 75% found once. This sequence joins TRBV11-2 and TRBJ2-7, with 8 bases identical to TRBD1. The origin of this receptor is a man in his sixties or seventies with urothelial cancer. Sequences were derived from PBMCs, sampled around atezolizumab (anti-PD-L1) treatment. CDR3 protein: CASSLGTGPYEQYF. In nucleotides, the CDR3 is TGTGCCAGCAGCCTGGGGACAGGCCCCTACGAGCAGTACTTC.